The present T cell receptor beta chain was sequenced within a study of T-cell memory formation after mild COVID-19. CDR1 and CDR2 from the germline V gene are KGHSH and LQKENI. The J segment lost 5 bases and the V segment lost 3 bases, leaving 6 bases of the junction unmatched. CDR3 length: 14 residues. This clonotype was counted a few times. TCRdb processed the 5' RACE reads anew with MiXCR; each CDR3 protein has one entry. The sample lists tens of thousands of distinct CDR3 sequences; less than 7.5% were seen once. Sequenced material: PBMCs or a T cell subset sorted from them (not recorded which). This sequence originates from a man aged 18 to 29 who had mild COVID-19 (a few samples of this study predate the infection). Cell type and time point are not known. V is TRBV18 and J is TRBJ2-5, with 7 bases lining up with TRBD1. The CDR3, as DNA: TGTGCCAGCTCACCGACAGGGAAGCGGGAGACCCAGTACTTC. It specifies CASSPTGKRETQYF.